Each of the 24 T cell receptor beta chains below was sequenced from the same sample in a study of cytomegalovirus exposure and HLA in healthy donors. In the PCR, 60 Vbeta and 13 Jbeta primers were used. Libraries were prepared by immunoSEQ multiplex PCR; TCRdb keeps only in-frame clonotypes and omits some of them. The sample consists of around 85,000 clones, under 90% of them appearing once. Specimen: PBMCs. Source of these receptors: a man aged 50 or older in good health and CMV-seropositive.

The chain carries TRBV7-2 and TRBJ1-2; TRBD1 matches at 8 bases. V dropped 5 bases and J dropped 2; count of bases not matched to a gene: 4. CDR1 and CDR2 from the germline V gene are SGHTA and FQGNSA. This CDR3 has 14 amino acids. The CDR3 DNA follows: TGTGCCAGCAGCCCGACAGGGGTCAACTATGGCTACACCTTC. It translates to CASSPTGVNYGYTF.

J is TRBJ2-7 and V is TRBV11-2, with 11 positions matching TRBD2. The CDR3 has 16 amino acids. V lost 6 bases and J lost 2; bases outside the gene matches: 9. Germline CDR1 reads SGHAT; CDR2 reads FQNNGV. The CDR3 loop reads CASRMGLAEVTYEQYF. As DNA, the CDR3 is TGTGCCAGCAGAATGGGACTAGCGGAAGTTACCTACGAGCAGTACTTC.

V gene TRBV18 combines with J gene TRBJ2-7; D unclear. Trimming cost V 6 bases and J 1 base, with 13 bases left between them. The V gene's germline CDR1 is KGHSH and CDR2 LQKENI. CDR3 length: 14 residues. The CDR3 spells CASSQTTGSYEQYF. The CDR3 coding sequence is TGTGCCAGCTCTCAGACGACTGGTTCCTACGAGCAGTACTTC. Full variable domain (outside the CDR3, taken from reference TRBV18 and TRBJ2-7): NAGVMQNPRHLVRRRGQEARLRCSPMKGHSHVYWYRQLPEEGLKFMVYLQKENIIDESGMPKERFSAEFPKEGPSILRIQQVVRGDSAAYFCASSQTTGSYEQYFGPGTRLTVT.

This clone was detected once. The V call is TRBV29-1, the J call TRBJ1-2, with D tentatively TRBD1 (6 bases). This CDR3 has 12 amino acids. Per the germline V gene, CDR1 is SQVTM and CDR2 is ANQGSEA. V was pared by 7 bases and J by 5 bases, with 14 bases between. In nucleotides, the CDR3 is TGCAGCGCCCGACAGGCTGGTTATGGCTACACCTTC. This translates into CSARQAGYGYTF.

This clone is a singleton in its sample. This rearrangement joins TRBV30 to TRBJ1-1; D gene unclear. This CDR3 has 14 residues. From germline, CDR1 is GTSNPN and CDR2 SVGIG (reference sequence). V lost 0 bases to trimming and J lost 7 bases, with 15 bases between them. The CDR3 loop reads CAWSVLVEEIEAFF. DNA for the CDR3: TGTGCCTGGAGTGTACTCGTGGAGGAGATTGAAGCTTTCTTT.

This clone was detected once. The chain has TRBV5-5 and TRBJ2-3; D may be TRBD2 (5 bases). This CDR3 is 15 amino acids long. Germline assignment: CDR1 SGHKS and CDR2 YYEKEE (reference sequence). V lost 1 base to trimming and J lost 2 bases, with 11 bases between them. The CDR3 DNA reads TGTGCCAGCAGCTTGCGGGGTATTAACACAGATACGCAGTATTTT. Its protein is CASSLRGINTDTQYF. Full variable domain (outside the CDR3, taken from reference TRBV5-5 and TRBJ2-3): DAGVTQSPTHLIKTRGQQVTLRCSPISGHKSVSWYQQVLGQGPQFIFQYYEKEERGRGNFPDRFSARQFPNYSSELNVNALLLGDSALYLCASSLRGINTDTQYFGPGTRLTVL.

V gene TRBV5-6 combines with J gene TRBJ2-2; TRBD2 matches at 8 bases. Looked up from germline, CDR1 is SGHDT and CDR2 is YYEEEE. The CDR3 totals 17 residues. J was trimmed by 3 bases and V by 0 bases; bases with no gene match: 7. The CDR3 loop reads CASSLEWSGGYTGELFF. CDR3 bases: TGTGCCAGCAGCTTGGAGTGGTCGGGAGGGTACACCGGGGAGCTGTTTTTT. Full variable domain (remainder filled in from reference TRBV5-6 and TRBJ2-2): DAGVTQSPTHLIKTRGQQVTLRCSPKSGHDTVSWYQQALGQGPQFIFQYYEEEERQRGNFPDRFSGHQFPNYSSELNVNALLLGDSALYLCASSLEWSGGYTGELFFGEGSRLTVL.

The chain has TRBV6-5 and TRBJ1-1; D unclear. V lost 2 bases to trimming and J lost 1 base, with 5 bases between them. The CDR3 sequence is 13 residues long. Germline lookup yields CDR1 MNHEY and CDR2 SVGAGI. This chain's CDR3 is CASSYPGNTEAFF. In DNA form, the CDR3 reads TGTGCCAGCAGTTACCCAGGGAACACTGAAGCTTTCTTT.

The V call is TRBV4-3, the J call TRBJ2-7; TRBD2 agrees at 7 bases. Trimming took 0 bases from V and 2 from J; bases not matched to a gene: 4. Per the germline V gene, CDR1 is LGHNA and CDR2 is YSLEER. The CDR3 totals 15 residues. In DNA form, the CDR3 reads TGCGCCAGCAGCCAAGACCCTAGCGGTACCTACGAGCAGTACTTC. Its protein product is CASSQDPSGTYEQYF.

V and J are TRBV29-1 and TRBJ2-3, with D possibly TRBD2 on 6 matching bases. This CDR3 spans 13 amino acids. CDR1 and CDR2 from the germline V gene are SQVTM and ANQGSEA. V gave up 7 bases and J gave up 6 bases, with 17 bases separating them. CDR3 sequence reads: CSGGDGKTDTQYF. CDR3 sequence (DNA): TGCAGCGGGGGGGATGGTAAGACGGATACGCAGTATTTT.

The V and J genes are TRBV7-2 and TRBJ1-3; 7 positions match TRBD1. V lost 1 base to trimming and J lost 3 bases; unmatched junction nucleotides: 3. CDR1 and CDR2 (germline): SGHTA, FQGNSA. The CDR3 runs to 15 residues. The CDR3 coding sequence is TGTGCCAGCAGCTTAGACAGGGGTTATGGAAACACCATATATTTT. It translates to CASSLDRGYGNTIYF. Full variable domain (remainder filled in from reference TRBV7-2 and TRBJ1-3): GAGVSQSPSNKVTEKGKDVELRCDPISGHTALYWYRQSLGQGLEFLIYFQGNSAPDKSGLPSDRFSAERTGGSVSTLTIQRTQQEDSAVYLCASSLDRGYGNTIYFGEGSWLTVV.

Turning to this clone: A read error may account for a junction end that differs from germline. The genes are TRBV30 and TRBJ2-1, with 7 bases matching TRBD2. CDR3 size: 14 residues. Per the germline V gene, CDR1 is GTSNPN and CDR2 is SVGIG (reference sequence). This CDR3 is CAWNGRSSYNGQFF. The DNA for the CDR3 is TGTGCCTGGAACGGGAGGAGCTCCTACAATGGGCAGTTCTTC.

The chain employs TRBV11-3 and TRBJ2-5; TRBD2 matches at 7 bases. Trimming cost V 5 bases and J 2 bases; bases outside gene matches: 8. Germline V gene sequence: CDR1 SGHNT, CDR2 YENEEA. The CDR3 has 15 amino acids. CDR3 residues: CASSPGIGGQETQYF. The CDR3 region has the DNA TGTGCCAGCAGCCCGGGGATCGGGGGGCAAGAGACCCAGTACTTC.

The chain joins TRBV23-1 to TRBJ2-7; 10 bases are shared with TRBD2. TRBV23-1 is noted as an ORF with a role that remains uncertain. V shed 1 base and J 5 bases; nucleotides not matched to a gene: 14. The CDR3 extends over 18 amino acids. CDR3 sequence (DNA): TGCGCCAGCAGTCAATGTGTGGCTGTAGCGGGAGGTCGCCACGAGCAGTACTTC. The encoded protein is CASSQCVAVAGGRHEQYF.

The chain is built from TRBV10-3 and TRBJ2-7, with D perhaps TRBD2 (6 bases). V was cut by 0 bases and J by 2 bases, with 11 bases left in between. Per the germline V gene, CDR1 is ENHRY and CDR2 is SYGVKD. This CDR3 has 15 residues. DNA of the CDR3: TGTGCCATCAGTGAGTCAGTACTAGCTGCCTACGAGCAGTACTTC. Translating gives CAISESVLAAYEQYF.

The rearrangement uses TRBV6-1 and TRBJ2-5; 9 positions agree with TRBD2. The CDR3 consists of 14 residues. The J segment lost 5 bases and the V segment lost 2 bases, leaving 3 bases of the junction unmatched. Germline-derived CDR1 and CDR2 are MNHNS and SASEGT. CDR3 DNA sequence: TGTGCCAGCAGTGAATGGACTAGCGTTGAGACCCAGTACTTC. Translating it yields CASSEWTSVETQYF.

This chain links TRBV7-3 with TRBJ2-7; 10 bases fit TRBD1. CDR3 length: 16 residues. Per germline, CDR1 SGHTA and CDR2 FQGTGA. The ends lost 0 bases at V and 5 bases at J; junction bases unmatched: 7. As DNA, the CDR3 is TGTGCCAGCAGCTTAACGGCGGGACAGGGGTCGAACGAGCAGTACTTC. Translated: CASSLTAGQGSNEQYF. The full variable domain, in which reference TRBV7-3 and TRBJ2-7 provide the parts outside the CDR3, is GAGVSQTPSNKVTEKGKYVELRCDPISGHTALYWYRQSLGQGPEFLIYFQGTGAADDSGLPNDRFFAVRPEGSVSTLKIQRTERGDSAVYLCASSLTAGQGSNEQYFGPGTRLTVT.

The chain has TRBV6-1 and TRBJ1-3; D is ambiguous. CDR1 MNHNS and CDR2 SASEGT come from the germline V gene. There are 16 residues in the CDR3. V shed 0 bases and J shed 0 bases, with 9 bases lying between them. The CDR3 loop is CASSEASNNSGNTIYF. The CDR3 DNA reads TGTGCCAGCAGTGAAGCTTCAAACAACTCTGGAAACACCATATATTTT.

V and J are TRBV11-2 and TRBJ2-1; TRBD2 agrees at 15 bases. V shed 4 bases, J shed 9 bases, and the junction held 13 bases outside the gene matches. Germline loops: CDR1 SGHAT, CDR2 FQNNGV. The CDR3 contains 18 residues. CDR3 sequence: CASSWGTGLAGGPGEQFF. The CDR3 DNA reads TGTGCCAGCAGCTGGGGGACAGGACTAGCGGGAGGGCCTGGTGAGCAGTTCTTC.

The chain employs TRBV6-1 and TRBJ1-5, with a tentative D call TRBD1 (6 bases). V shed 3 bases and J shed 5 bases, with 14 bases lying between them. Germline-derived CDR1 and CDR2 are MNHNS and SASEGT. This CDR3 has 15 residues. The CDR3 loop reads CASSDVIQGDQPQHF. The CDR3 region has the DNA TGTGCCAGCAGTGACGTGATACAGGGAGATCAGCCCCAGCATTTT.

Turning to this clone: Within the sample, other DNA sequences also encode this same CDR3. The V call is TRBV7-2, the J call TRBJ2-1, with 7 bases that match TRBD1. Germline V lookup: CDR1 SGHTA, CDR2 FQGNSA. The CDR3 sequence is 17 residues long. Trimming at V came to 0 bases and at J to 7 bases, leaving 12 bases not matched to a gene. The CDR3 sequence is CASSLAGLSGGMNEQFF. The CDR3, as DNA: TGTGCCAGCAGCTTAGCGGGTCTGTCAGGGGGTATGAATGAGCAGTTCTTC.

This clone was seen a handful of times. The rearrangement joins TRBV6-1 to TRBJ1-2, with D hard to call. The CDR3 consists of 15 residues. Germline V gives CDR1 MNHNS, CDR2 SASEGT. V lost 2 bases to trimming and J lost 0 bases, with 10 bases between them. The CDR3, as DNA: TGTGCCAGCAGTGAAATGGAGGGCGCTAACTATGGCTACACCTTC. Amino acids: CASSEMEGANYGYTF.

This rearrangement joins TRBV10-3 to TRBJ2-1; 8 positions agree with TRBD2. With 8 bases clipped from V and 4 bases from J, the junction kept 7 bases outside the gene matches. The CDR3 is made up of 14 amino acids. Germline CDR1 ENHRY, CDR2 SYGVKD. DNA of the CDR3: TGTGCCATCTCGGAAGTAGCGGGGTACAATGAGCAGTTCTTC. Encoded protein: CAISEVAGYNEQFF.

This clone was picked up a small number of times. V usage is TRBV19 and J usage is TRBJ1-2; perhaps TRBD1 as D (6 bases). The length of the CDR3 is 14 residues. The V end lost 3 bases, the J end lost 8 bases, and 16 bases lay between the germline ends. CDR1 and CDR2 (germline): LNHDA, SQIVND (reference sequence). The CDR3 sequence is CASSMGRTGLGYTF. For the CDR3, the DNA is TGTGCCAGTAGTATGGGGAGAACAGGGTTGGGCTACACCTTC.